This is a list of T cell receptor beta chains from one sample in a study of blood T cells in healthy people across ages. TCRdb re-called the 5' RACE reads through MiXCR, storing one row per CDR3 protein. The sample lists approximately 1,000,000 distinct CDR3 sequences, under 45% occurring once. The source material was blood. The receptors here all came from a woman aged 55-75 years in good health. The CDR3 runs from the conserved cysteine through the conserved F or W. D genes are given only for firm matches. Clone size is stated in some rows and not others, as once, few, many or a class when expanded.

V gene	CDR3 length	J gene	D gene	clone size	CDR3 protein	CDR3 DNA
TRBV29-1	16	TRBJ2-3	TRBD2	.	CSVELRLAGGPDTQYF	TGCAGCGTTGAGTTGAGACTAGCGGGAGGACCAGATACGCAGTATTTT
TRBV29-1	11	TRBJ1-2	.	once	CSGEMSYGYTF	TGCAGCGGCGAAATGTCCTATGGCTACACCTTC
TRBV12-3/TRBV12-4	15	TRBJ1-2	TRBD1	once	CASRETGGPNYGYTF	TGTGCCAGCAGAGAGACAGGGGGGCCTAACTATGGCTACACCTTC
TRBV24-1	14	TRBJ2-1	TRBD2	once	CATSARGRAREQFF	TGTGCCACCAGTGCAAGAGGGAGGGCCCGTGAGCAGTTCTTC
TRBV5-1	17	TRBJ2-5	TRBD1	.	CASSLAIQGANDNEQYF	TGCGCCAGCAGCTTGGCGATTCAGGGGGCGAATGACAATGAGCAGTACTTC
TRBV2	16	TRBJ2-3	TRBD2	.	CASSRRLAGVVDTQYF	TGTGCCAGCAGCCGACGACTAGCGGGAGTGGTAGATACGCAGTATTTT
TRBV5-1	14	TRBJ2-1	TRBD2	few	CASSGGLSYNEQFF	TGCGCCAGCAGCGGGGGACTATCATACAATGAGCAGTTCTTC
TRBV5-1	16	TRBJ2-3	TRBD2	.	CASRGLAGASTDTQYF	TGCGCCAGCAGGGGACTAGCGGGAGCGAGCACAGATACGCAGTATTTT
TRBV28	14	TRBJ2-7	.	.	CASTREGGPYEQYF	TGTGCCAGCACCCGGGAAGGTGGGCCCTACGAGCAGTACTTC
TRBV6-2/TRBV6-3	13	TRBJ2-5	.	few	CASTTGEGRTQYF	TGTGCCAGCACCACTGGTGAGGGCCGGACCCAGTACTTC
TRBV29-1	13	TRBJ1-2	.	many	CSVAAAHTYGYTF	TGCAGCGTTGCTGCGGCCCACACTTATGGCTACACCTTC
TRBV5-6	15	TRBJ1-1	.	.	CASSLGSGMNTEAFF	TGTGCCAGCAGCTTGGGATCCGGCATGAACACTGAAGCTTTCTTT
TRBV14	16	TRBJ2-3	.	.	CASSQGYGTDADTQYF	TGTGCCAGCAGCCAAGGTTACGGAACCGACGCAGATACGCAGTATTTT
TRBV12-3/TRBV12-4	13	TRBJ1-2	.	.	CASSPRDIYGYTF	TGTGCCAGCAGTCCACGGGACATTTATGGCTACACCTTC
TRBV27	13	TRBJ1-4	.	few	CASSGGHNEKLFF	TGTGCCAGCAGTGGGGGGCATAATGAAAAACTGTTTTTT
TRBV6-6	15	TRBJ1-5	.	.	CASSPRPEGDQPQHF	TGTGCCAGCAGCCCCCGTCCCGAGGGGGATCAGCCCCAGCATTTT
TRBV12-3/TRBV12-4	14	TRBJ2-5	TRBD1	.	CASSPGGVFGEQYF	TGTGCCAGCAGTCCAGGGGGCGTTTTTGGGGAGCAGTACTTC
TRBV15	18	TRBJ2-1	TRBD1	.	CATSRDLAGTGIYNEQFF	TGTGCCACCAGCAGGGACTTGGCCGGGACAGGGATTTACAATGAGCAGTTCTTC
TRBV7-8	14	TRBJ2-7	.	.	CACSFSGEVSEQYF	TGTGCCTGCAGTTTTTCAGGAGAGGTCTCCGAGCAGTACTTC
TRBV10-3	14	TRBJ1-2	TRBD1	few	CAIRGDRVGDGYTF	TGTGCCATCAGGGGGGACAGGGTTGGAGATGGCTACACCTTC
TRBV7-6	12	TRBJ1-4	.	.	CASSPTREKLFF	TGTGCCAGCAGCCCAACACGAGAAAAACTGTTTTTT
TRBV28	14	TRBJ1-1	.	few	CASSFQRLNTEAFF	TGTGCCAGCAGTTTCCAGCGATTGAACACTGAAGCTTTCTTT
TRBV5-1	19	TRBJ2-5	TRBD2	.	CASSLTALGRRETYNEQYF	TGCGCCAGCAGCCTGACTGCTTTGGGACGGCGGGAGACCTACAATGAGCAGTACTTC
TRBV20-1	15	TRBJ1-4	.	few	CSAVTGILTNEKLFF	TGCAGTGCCGTAACAGGGATTCTGACTAATGAAAAACTGTTTTTT
TRBV28	17	TRBJ2-4	.	.	CASSLPPGSIAKNIQYF	TGTGCCAGCAGTTTACCACCGGGATCTATAGCCAAAAACATTCAGTACTTC
TRBV10-3	15	TRBJ1-1	TRBD1	.	CAISNPGQGNTEAFF	TGTGCCATCAGTAACCCAGGACAGGGAAACACTGAAGCTTTCTTT
TRBV6-2/TRBV6-3	14	TRBJ1-5	TRBD1	.	CASRPQGLSQPQHF	TGTGCCAGCAGACCACAGGGGTTAAGTCAGCCCCAGCATTTT
TRBV20-1	17	TRBJ2-6	.	few	CSASGSGVNSGANVLTF	TGCAGTGCTAGTGGGTCGGGTGTGAACTCTGGGGCCAACGTCCTGACTTTC
TRBV10-3	15	TRBJ1-5	TRBD1	.	CATSPSGTGNEPQHF	TGTGCCACCAGCCCTTCCGGGACAGGGAATGAGCCCCAGCATTTT
TRBV9	15	TRBJ2-4	.	once	CASNVEPGIGDIQYF	TGTGCCAGCAACGTAGAGCCAGGGATAGGAGACATTCAGTACTTC
TRBV4-1	12	TRBJ1-1	.	.	CASSQDGTWTFF	TGCGCCAGCAGCCAAGATGGGACCTGGACTTTCTTT
TRBV2	16	TRBJ2-5	.	.	CASSGSQGKALGEQYF	TGTGCCAGCAGTGGTTCACAGGGTAAAGCTTTGGGTGAGCAGTACTTC